The following is a TCR beta chain sequence with its context. Its antigen is not known. These data originate in a study of graft-versus-host responses after intestinal transplantation. For the study at large: The whole recipient group had anti-thymocyte globulin induction followed by tacrolimus and steroids for two to three years.

V lost 6 bases and J lost 9, with 21 bases in between. Per the germline V gene, CDR1 is MNHNS and CDR2 is SASEGT. CDR3 length: 15 residues. Assay used: immunoSEQ multiplex PCR; TCRdb lists only in-frame clones, some missing. The sample records some 140,000 clones, 90% to 95% being singletons. The source of this sequence is a human donor who received an intestinal transplant. The gene calls are TRBV6-1 and TRBJ2-1, with D maybe TRBD2 (5 bases). The sample consisted of unstimulated CD4+ T cells sorted from spleen or lymph node cells, taken before intestinal transplant. As DNA, the CDR3 is TGTGCCAGCAGGCGGCGGACCGATTCGGAGGTTGAGCAGTTCTTC. Translating it yields CASRRRTDSEVEQFF.